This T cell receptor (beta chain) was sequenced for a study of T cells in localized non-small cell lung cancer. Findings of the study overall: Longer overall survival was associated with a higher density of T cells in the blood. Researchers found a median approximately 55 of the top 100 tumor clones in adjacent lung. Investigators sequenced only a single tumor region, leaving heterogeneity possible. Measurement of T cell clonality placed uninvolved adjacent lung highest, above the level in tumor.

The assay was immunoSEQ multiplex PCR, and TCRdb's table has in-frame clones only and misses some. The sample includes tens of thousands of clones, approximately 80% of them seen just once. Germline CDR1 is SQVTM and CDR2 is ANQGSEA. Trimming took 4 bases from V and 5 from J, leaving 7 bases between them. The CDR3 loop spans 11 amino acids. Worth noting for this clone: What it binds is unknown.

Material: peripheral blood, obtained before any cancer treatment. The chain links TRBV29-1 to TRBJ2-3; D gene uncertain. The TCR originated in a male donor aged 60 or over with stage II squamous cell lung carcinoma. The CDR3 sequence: CSVASKDTQYF. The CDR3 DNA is TGCAGCGTTGCCTCCAAAGATACGCAGTATTTT.